Each of the 21 T cell receptor beta chains below was sequenced from the same sample in a study of shared clonotypes between healthy human individuals. The assay was immunoSEQ multiplex PCR, and TCRdb's table has in-frame clones only and misses some. Of about 2.3 million clones detected, over 90% appear once; the ten largest clones hold 0.35% to 0.45%. Sequencing was done on a sample of naive CD4+ T cells from PBMCs. Described subset: CD45RA+ positively selected. All receptors come from a man aged 18 to 30 in good health. Some clones in this sample may be carry-over from other donors' samples.

This clone was observed a handful of times. The J gene is TRBJ2-7, the V gene TRBV19, with TRBD2 identical over 11 bases. Germline-derived CDR1 and CDR2 are LNHDA and SQIVND (reference sequence). The trim removed 3 bases at V and 1 base at J, leaving 8 bases unmatched. The CDR3 is made up of 17 amino acids. The CDR3 loop is CASSIGLAGEWSYEQYF. The CDR3 nucleotides are TGTGCCAGTAGTATCGGACTAGCGGGTGAATGGTCCTACGAGCAGTACTTC.

The chain recombines TRBV5-6 with TRBJ1-5; possible D gene TRBD1, 6 bases. Between the trimmed V and J ends, which lost 1 base and 6 bases, there was a span of 17 bases. CDR1 SGHDT and CDR2 YYEEEE come from the germline V gene. The CDR3 runs 16 residues. The CDR3 spells CASSLFTQGVSQPQHF. CDR3 in DNA: TGTGCCAGCAGCTTGTTCACACAGGGAGTAAGTCAGCCCCAGCATTTT.

The chain uses TRBV28 and TRBJ2-7; D gene ambiguous. CDR3 length equals 12 residues. The germline V and J ends were trimmed by 2 bases and 7 bases, with 9 bases remaining between them. Germline loops: CDR1 MDHEN, CDR2 SYDVKM. CDR3 nucleotides: TGTGCCAGCAGTTTACCCGTCGGGGAGCAGTACTTC. Translation: CASSLPVGEQYF.

The chain is built from TRBV18 and TRBJ2-5; no firm D call. The CDR3 runs to 14 residues. Trimming stripped 1 base from V and 0 bases from J, with 6 bases between. Germline CDR1 reads KGHSH; CDR2 reads LQKENI. Written as DNA, the CDR3 is TGTGCCAGCTCACCACGGGGATACCAAGAGACCCAGTACTTC. This encodes CASSPRGYQETQYF.

The V and J genes are TRBV5-8 and TRBJ2-5; no reliable D call. This CDR3 has 12 amino acids. The germline V and J ends were trimmed by 5 bases and 5 bases, with 10 bases remaining between them. Germline V gene data show CDR1 as SGHTS and CDR2 as YDEGEE. The CDR3 spells CASRLTGETQYF. CDR3 DNA sequence: TGTGCCAGCAGGTTAACCGGGGAGACCCAGTACTTC.

The rearrangement links TRBV5-8 to TRBJ1-4; 8 bases align to TRBD1. From germline, CDR1 is SGHTS and CDR2 YDEGEE. This CDR3 comprises 16 residues. J lost 8 bases, V lost 2 bases, and 11 bases had no gene match. CDR3 in amino acids: CASSFGDRQGFEKLFF. The CDR3 nucleotides are TGTGCCAGCAGCTTTGGAGATCGACAGGGGTTCGAAAAACTGTTTTTT.

The rearrangement links TRBV30 to TRBJ2-5; TRBD2 might be the D (5 bases). With 4 bases removed from V and 5 bases from J, the gap between germline ends came to 17 bases. CDR1 and CDR2 from the germline V gene are GTSNPN and SVGIG (reference sequence). The CDR3 contains 14 residues. CDR3 DNA: TGTGCCTGGACCCGAGGACGGGGAGTGGAGACCCAGTACTTC. This gives the protein CAWTRGRGVETQYF.

This chain joins TRBV19 and TRBJ2-2; D remains unclear. Germline V gene lookup returns CDR1 LNHDA and CDR2 SQIVND (reference sequence). The CDR3 extends over 13 amino acids. V lost 5 bases to trimming and J lost 3 bases, with 7 bases between them. In nucleotides, the CDR3 is TGTGCCAGTAGTGCCCGTTACACCGGGGAGCTGTTTTTT. As protein: CASSARYTGELFF. The whole variable domain, remainder taken from reference TRBV19 and TRBJ2-2, is DGGITQSPKYLFRKEGQNVTLSCEQNLNHDAMYWYRQDPGQGLRLIYYSQIVNDFQKGDIAEGYSVSREKKESFPLTVTSAQKNPTAFYLCASSARYTGELFFGEGSRLTVL.

The V and J genes are TRBV28 and TRBJ1-1; D is unclear. V lost 3 bases to trimming and J lost 1 base, with 12 bases between them. Germline assignment: CDR1 MDHEN and CDR2 SYDVKM. This CDR3 spans 15 amino acids. In nucleotides, the CDR3 is TGTGCCAGCAGTTTCCTCCGGACCAAGAACACTGAAGCTTTCTTT. It encodes CASSFLRTKNTEAFF.

J is TRBJ2-7 and V is TRBV11-2; 7 bases are a match to TRBD2. Trimming at V came to 5 bases and at J to 8 bases, leaving 12 bases not matched to a gene. CDR1 is SGHAT, CDR2 FQNNGV, per germline. The CDR3 sequence is 14 residues long. CDR3 protein: CASSQVAGPVKQYF. In nucleotides, the CDR3 is TGTGCCAGCAGCCAAGTAGCGGGCCCGGTCAAGCAGTACTTC.

Worth noting for this clone: This CDR3 is also generated by other DNA sequences in the sample. The gene calls are TRBV30 and TRBJ2-3, with D unclear. From germline, CDR1 is GTSNPN and CDR2 SVGIG (reference sequence). This CDR3 spans 12 amino acids. Trimming pared 0 bases from V and 4 bases from J, leaving 5 bases between. The CDR3 sequence is CAWSVGSDTQYF. The CDR3 region has the DNA TGTGCCTGGAGTGTAGGGTCAGATACGCAGTATTTT.

The chain couples TRBV4-1 to TRBJ2-4; the D is unclear. Trimming removed 5 bases from V and 0 bases from J, with 8 bases in between. Germline CDR1 and CDR2: MGHRA and YSYEKL. The CDR3 has 14 amino acids. The DNA of the CDR3 is TGCGCCAGCAGCTTTCTCCTAGCCAAAAACATTCAGTACTTC. Protein product: CASSFLLAKNIQYF.

The CDR3 bases are TGTGCCTCGGGTCAGGGGGTCGCTCAGCCCCAGCATTTT. Translation: CASGQGVAQPQHF. The gene calls are TRBV30 and TRBJ1-5; 7 nucleotides match TRBD1. The CDR3 is 13 residues long. Germline assignment: CDR1 GTSNPN and CDR2 SVGIG (reference sequence). V was clipped by 7 bases and J by 6 bases; unmatched bases: 9.

CDR3 protein: CATSLDGPYGYTF. The CDR3 DNA reads as TGTGCCACCTCGTTGGACGGCCCCTATGGCTACACCTTC. The rearrangement uses TRBV6-5 and TRBJ1-2; no definite D call. Germline loops: CDR1 MNHEY, CDR2 SVGAGI. V was pared by 10 bases and J by 4 bases, with 16 bases between. The CDR3 spans 13 residues.

The chain combines TRBV11-3 with TRBJ2-5; 12 bases are a match to TRBD1. Germline loops: CDR1 SGHNT, CDR2 YENEEA. The CDR3 contains 19 residues. V was pared by 5 bases and J by 4 bases, with 17 bases of the junction left unmatched. The CDR3: CASSRGMGGTGGERETQYF. The CDR3 bases are TGTGCCAGCAGCCGTGGGATGGGCGGGACAGGGGGCGAGAGAGAGACCCAGTACTTC.

The chain employs TRBV4-2 and TRBJ2-3, with 7 bases matching TRBD2. The CDR3 totals 15 residues. In germline, CDR1 is LGHNA, CDR2 YNFKEQ. V lost 4 bases and J lost 4; bases outside the gene matches: 8. CDR3 protein: CASSPPGGSADTQYF. The CDR3 DNA reads as TGTGCCAGCAGCCCCCCCGGGGGGAGCGCAGATACGCAGTATTTT.

This rearrangement joins TRBV7-2 to TRBJ2-1, with D unresolved. CDR1 is SGHTA, CDR2 FQGNSA, per germline. Trimming removed 5 bases at V and 6 bases at J, with 11 bases between. The CDR3 consists of 13 residues. The CDR3 bases are TGTGCCAGCAGCACGGGTCGGATCAATGAGCAGTTCTTC. Translation gives CASSTGRINEQFF.

This clone was seen a few times. The chain is built from TRBV2 and TRBJ1-1; maybe TRBD1 (6 bases). CDR1 SNHLY and CDR2 FYNNEI come from the germline V gene. The CDR3 contains 13 residues. V lost 3 bases, J lost 4 bases, and 9 bases lay in between. CDR3 sequence reads: CASSDWGATEAFF. Here the CDR3 DNA reads TGTGCCAGCAGTGACTGGGGGGCCACTGAAGCTTTCTTT.

V gene TRBV6-6 combines with J gene TRBJ1-2; weak D call: TRBD1 (6 bases). From germline, CDR1 is MNHNY and CDR2 SVGAGI (reference sequence). The CDR3 sequence is 15 residues long. The V end was cut by 6 bases, the J end by 2 bases, with 16 bases between. As DNA, the CDR3 is TGTGCCAGCAGACCTTTTAACCAGGGGAACTATGGCTACACCTTC. Its protein is CASRPFNQGNYGYTF.

This clone was seen a single time. The chain joins TRBV2 to TRBJ2-5; TRBD1 matches at 9 bases. V dropped 5 bases and J dropped 4; count of bases not matched to a gene: 5. Germline CDR1 SNHLY, CDR2 FYNNEI. The CDR3 runs 14 residues. The CDR3 sequence: CASSRGQGPETQYF. The CDR3 DNA follows: TGTGCCAGCAGTAGGGGACAGGGTCCAGAGACCCAGTACTTC.

The chain carries TRBV6-5 and TRBJ1-6, with a weak D call TRBD1 (5 bases). The V gene's germline CDR1 is MNHEY and CDR2 SVGAGI. The V and J ends lost 6 bases and 8 bases respectively, with 17 bases between them. The CDR3 consists of 15 residues. CDR3 region: CASRAFDRWDSPLHF. The DNA of the CDR3 is TGTGCCAGCAGAGCTTTCGACAGATGGGATTCACCCCTCCACTTT.